This T cell receptor beta chain was sequenced during a study of T cell repertoires in cytomegalovirus infection. TCRdb re-analysed the reads in MiXCR, keeping a single row per CDR3 protein. This table holds about 920,000 distinct CDR3 sequences, 31% found once. Details on this clonotype: Antigen: not known.

Looked up from germline, CDR1 is LGHNT and CDR2 is FRNRAP. Trimming took off 2 bases at V and 5 bases at J, with 15 bases between the two ends. The CDR3 consists of 15 residues. The sequences come from cultured CD8+ T cells from PBMCs, collected from culture after CMV antigen stimulation. The receptor was isolated from a human donor in good health (CMV status not recorded). Some clones in this sample may be carry-over from other donors' samples. The chain recombines TRBV12-5 with TRBJ2-5; D possibly corresponds to TRBD2 (6 bases). This CDR3 is CASGLPPAGRETQYF. In nucleotides, the CDR3 is TGTGCTAGTGGTTTGCCACCAGCGGGCAGGGAGACCCAGTACTTC.